These 9 T cell receptor beta chains share one sample of origin, sequenced in a study of Tregs in tolerant kidney transplant recipients. Using immunoSEQ multiplex PCR, the repertoire was profiled, and TCRdb retains in-frame clones only, with some absent. The data show 90,000 to 130,000 clones, with roughly 90% seen just once and about 0.35% held by the top ten. The material sequenced was CD4+ T cells from blood, taken before the transplant. The receptor set was obtained from a human donor who received a combined kidney and bone marrow transplant.

This clone was recorded a few times. The chain uses TRBV5-4 and TRBJ2-5; D gene uncertain. Per germline, CDR1 SGHNT and CDR2 YYREEE (reference sequence). This CDR3 is built from 13 residues. Trimming cost V 2 bases and J 4 bases, with 9 bases left between them. The CDR3 here is CASSFQALETQYF. Here the CDR3 DNA reads TGTGCCAGCAGCTTTCAGGCTCTAGAGACCCAGTACTTC.

This chain uses TRBV28 with TRBJ2-3; TRBD1 aligns across 8 bases. V lost 5 bases, J lost 5 bases, and 9 bases stayed unmatched. CDR1 MDHEN and CDR2 SYDVKM come from the germline V gene. This CDR3 spans 15 amino acids. CDR3 amino acids: CASSGHPGQEDTQYF. The CDR3 coding sequence is TGTGCCAGCAGTGGCCATCCGGGACAGGAAGATACGCAGTATTTT.

The CDR3 DNA reads TGCGCCAGCAGCCAAGATATCCGCTTCACAGCAACTAATGAAAAACTGTTTTTT. This sequence encodes CASSQDIRFTATNEKLFF. The genes are TRBV4-3 and TRBJ1-4; the D is unclear. The CDR3 covers 18 residues. V lost 0 bases and J lost 0, with 14 bases in between. Germline lookup yields CDR1 LGHNA and CDR2 YSLEER.

The gene calls are TRBV7-2 and TRBJ2-7; D perhaps matches TRBD2 (6 bases). Germline V gene lookup returns CDR1 SGHTA and CDR2 FQGNSA. The V gene lost 6 bases and the J gene lost 6 bases, with 21 bases spanning the gap. This CDR3 has 15 amino acids. CDR3 bases: TGTGCCAGCAGTCCCCCCTGGGGCGGGACCCTCGAGCAGTACTTC. Amino acids: CASSPPWGGTLEQYF.

The chain carries TRBV11-2 and TRBJ2-2; perhaps TRBD2 as D (6 bases). The CDR3 is 15 amino acids. Trimming shortened V by 2 bases and J by 8 bases, and 15 bases separated the two germline ends. The germline gives CDR1 SGHAT, CDR2 FQNNGV. DNA of the CDR3: TGTGCCAGCAGCTTAAACCGCCTAGCGACGGGGGAGCTGTTTTTT. Translation: CASSLNRLATGELFF.

Written as DNA, the CDR3 is TGTGCCAGCAGCCAACGGACAGGGGGCGAATACGAGCAGTACTTC. It specifies CASSQRTGGEYEQYF. This chain uses TRBV7-2 with TRBJ2-7, with 11 bases fitting TRBD1. The CDR3 contains 15 residues. Germline CDR1 reads SGHTA; CDR2 reads FQGNSA. V lost 5 bases to trimming and J lost 4 bases; unmatched junction nucleotides: 7.

The chain is built from TRBV11-2 and TRBJ2-3; no clear D gene. Germline CDR1 reads SGHAT; CDR2 reads FQNNGV. CDR3 length: 16 residues. The V end lost 5 bases, the J end lost 3 bases, and 18 bases lay between the germline ends. The CDR3: CASSPNSPHKTDTQYF. The DNA for the CDR3 is TGTGCCAGCAGCCCCAACTCCCCGCATAAGACAGATACGCAGTATTTT.

The rearrangement links TRBV29-1 to TRBJ2-1; 7 bases map to TRBD1. The germline V gene has CDR1 SQVTM and CDR2 ANQGSEA. The V segment lost 6 bases and the J segment 3 bases; nucleotides outside the gene matches: 5. This CDR3 is 13 amino acids long. The CDR3 here is CSVGTGVYNEQFF. In DNA, the CDR3 is TGCAGCGTAGGTACAGGGGTCTACAATGAGCAGTTCTTC.

V usage is TRBV29-1 and J usage is TRBJ1-4, with 10 bases matching TRBD1. The germline V gene encodes CDR1 SQVTM and CDR2 ANQGSEA. The ends lost 5 bases at V and 8 bases at J; junction bases unmatched: 8. The CDR3 sequence is 14 residues long. The CDR3 bases are TGCAGCGTTAACCCGACAGGGGGCGCGGAAAAACTGTTTTTT. Encoded protein: CSVNPTGGAEKLFF.